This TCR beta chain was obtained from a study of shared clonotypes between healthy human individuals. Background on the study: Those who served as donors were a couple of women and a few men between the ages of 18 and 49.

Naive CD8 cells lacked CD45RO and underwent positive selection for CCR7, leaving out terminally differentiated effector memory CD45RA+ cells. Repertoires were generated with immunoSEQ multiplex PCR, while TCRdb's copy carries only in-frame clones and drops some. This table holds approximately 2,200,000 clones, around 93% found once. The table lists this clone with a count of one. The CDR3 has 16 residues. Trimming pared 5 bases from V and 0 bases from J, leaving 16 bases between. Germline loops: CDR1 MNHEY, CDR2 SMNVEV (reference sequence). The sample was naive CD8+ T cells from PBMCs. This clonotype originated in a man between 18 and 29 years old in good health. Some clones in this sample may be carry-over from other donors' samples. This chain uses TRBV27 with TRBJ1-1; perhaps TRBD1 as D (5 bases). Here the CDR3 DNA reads TGTGCCAGCAGTATCGGGGGTCCGCGGATGAACACTGAAGCTTTCTTT. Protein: CASSIGGPRMNTEAFF.